Listed here are 8 T cell receptor beta chains from one sample, sequenced in a study of cytomegalovirus exposure and HLA in healthy donors. With 60 Vbeta and 13 Jbeta primers, the PCR was carried out. Some clones are missing from TCRdb's copy, which holds only in-frame ones; the method was immunoSEQ multiplex PCR. The sample has about 67,000 clones; about 70% are singletons. The sequenced sample was PBMCs. The receptors derive from a woman aged 25 to 39 in good health and CMV-seronegative.

V is TRBV12-5 and J is TRBJ2-2, with D possibly TRBD1 on 5 matching bases. The CDR3 runs 15 residues. CDR1 LGHNT and CDR2 FRNRAP come from the germline V gene. V was trimmed by 0 bases and J by 7 bases, leaving 12 bases between them. DNA of the CDR3: TGTGCTAGTGGTTTGGTATTGGACATCAACGGGGAGCTGTTTTTT. It specifies CASGLVLDINGELFF.

The gene calls are TRBV2 and TRBJ2-1, with TRBD2 matching 8 bases. Germline loops: CDR1 SNHLY, CDR2 FYNNEI. V trimming: 6 bases; J trimming: 4 bases; junction bases outside the gene matches: 8. The CDR3 loop spans 15 amino acids. This chain's CDR3 is CASRGERGIYNEQFF. For the CDR3, the DNA is TGTGCCAGCAGGGGCGAGCGGGGGATTTACAATGAGCAGTTCTTC.

There are a few counts of this clone. The V call is TRBV27, the J call TRBJ1-4; D is unclear. Trimming cost V 1 base and J 8 bases, with 8 bases left between them. The CDR3 is 13 amino acids. Germline CDR1 MNHEY, CDR2 SMNVEV (reference sequence). CDR3 nucleotides: TGTGCCAGCAGTTTATACAGAGACGAAAAACTGTTTTTT. Encoded protein: CASSLYRDEKLFF.

This chain links TRBV5-1 with TRBJ2-2, with 9 bases aligning to TRBD1. Germline-derived CDR1 and CDR2 are SGHRS and YFSETQ. Trimming cost V 2 bases and J 5 bases; bases outside gene matches: 4. This CDR3 has 15 residues. This chain's CDR3 is CASSLTGGRTGELFF. The DNA of the CDR3 is TGCGCCAGCAGCTTAACAGGGGGCCGGACCGGGGAGCTGTTTTTT.

The CDR3 is CASSVRQGGNTIYF. The CDR3, as DNA: TGCGCCAGCAGCGTACGACAGGGTGGAAACACCATATATTTT. This chain links TRBV4-3 with TRBJ1-3, with TRBD1 matching 7 bases. This CDR3 spans 14 amino acids. Germline assignment: CDR1 LGHNA and CDR2 YSLEER. J gave up 3 bases and V 5 bases, and 4 bases lay outside the gene matches.

The CDR3: CASSQDSGTKNTEAFF. CDR3 nucleotide sequence: TGCGCCAGCAGCCAAGATTCCGGGACAAAAAACACTGAAGCTTTCTTT. This chain uses TRBV4-3 with TRBJ1-1; perhaps TRBD1 as D (6 bases). The CDR3 has 16 amino acids. V shed 0 bases and J shed 2 bases, with 13 bases lying between them. Germline V CDR1 and CDR2: LGHNA, YSLEER.

This chain connects TRBV11-1 to TRBJ2-6, with D possibly matching TRBD2 (5 bases). Looked up from germline, CDR1 is SGHAT and CDR2 is FQDESV (reference sequence). The CDR3 is made up of 15 amino acids. V lost 5 bases and J 4 bases, leaving 12 bases between the germline ends. DNA for the CDR3: TGTGCCAGCAGCCTAACCGGCGGGGGGGCCAACGTCCTGACTTTC. This encodes CASSLTGGGANVLTF.

The chain uses TRBV6-6 and TRBJ2-3; a possible D gene is TRBD2 (5 bases). There are 13 residues in the CDR3. Germline CDR1 MNHNY, CDR2 SVGAGI (reference sequence). The germline V and J ends were trimmed by 6 bases and 2 bases, with 9 bases remaining between them. The DNA of the CDR3 is TGTGCCAGCAGGAGAGCGGACACAGATACGCAGTATTTT. Translating gives CASRRADTDTQYF.